The 32 T cell receptor beta chains reported below all come from one sample, sequenced in a study of T-cell memory formation after mild COVID-19. TCRdb analysed the 5' RACE reads with MiXCR anew, one entry per CDR3 protein. The table includes 470,000 or so distinct CDR3 sequences, around a quarter detected once. The sample consisted of PBMCs or a T cell subset sorted from them (not recorded which). The receptors derive from an adult woman who had mild COVID-19 (a few samples of this study predate the infection). Cell type and time point are not known.

The chain recombines TRBV9 with TRBJ2-7; 8 nucleotides line up with TRBD1. The trim removed 3 bases at V and 6 bases at J, leaving 8 bases unmatched. Germline CDR1 and CDR2: SGDLS and YYNGEE. This CDR3 is 14 amino acids long. CDR3 coding DNA: TGTGCCAGCAGCGCGTCGGGACAGGATCGCGAGCAGTACTTC. As protein: CASSASGQDREQYF.

The rearrangement uses TRBV24-1 and TRBJ2-1; D is undetermined. The germline V and J ends were trimmed by 5 bases and 8 bases, with 12 bases remaining between them. Germline-derived CDR1 and CDR2 are KGHDR and SFDVKD. The CDR3 is 13 residues long. This chain's CDR3 is CATSAPPGDEQFF. The CDR3 bases are TGTGCCACCAGTGCCCCCCCTGGGGATGAGCAGTTCTTC.

In this sample, this clonotype turned up many times. This chain links TRBV7-9 with TRBJ2-1; a possible D gene is TRBD2 (5 bases). The germline V gene has CDR1 SEHNR and CDR2 FQNEAQ (reference sequence). This CDR3 has 14 amino acids. V was cut by 0 bases and J by 2 bases, with 5 bases left in between. The CDR3 bases are TGTGCCAGCAGCTTAGCGGGAGCCTACAATGAGCAGTTCTTC. The encoded protein is CASSLAGAYNEQFF. Supplemented by reference TRBV7-9 and TRBJ2-1, the full variable domain reads DTGVSQNPRHKITKRGQNVTFRCDPISEHNRLYWYRQTLGQGPEFLTYFQNEAQLEKSRLLSDRFSAERPKGSFSTLEIQRTEQGDSAMYLCASSLAGAYNEQFFGPGTRLTVL.

This clonotype was counted a single time. The chain is built from TRBV4-3 and TRBJ1-2; tentative D call: TRBD1 (6 bases). V lost 0 bases to trimming and J lost 4 bases, with 9 bases between them. The germline gives CDR1 LGHNA, CDR2 YSLEER. This CDR3 comprises 14 residues. CDR3 DNA sequence: TGCGCCAGCAGCCAAGATCACAGGGCCTATGGCTACACCTTC. It encodes CASSQDHRAYGYTF.

This clonotype appeared a few times. CDR3 nucleotide sequence: TGCGCCAGCAGCCAAGGGGGATACAAGAGCTCCTACGAGCAGTACTTC. It encodes CASSQGGYKSSYEQYF. The rearrangement joins TRBV4-1 to TRBJ2-7; D is unclear. With 1 base removed from V and 0 bases from J, the gap between germline ends came to 13 bases. The CDR3 runs 16 residues. The V gene's germline CDR1 is MGHRA and CDR2 YSYEKL.

The genes are TRBV12-3 or TRBV12-4 and TRBJ1-5; 10 nucleotides match TRBD1. Trimming took 6 bases from V and 3 from J; bases not matched to a gene: 14. The length of the CDR3 is 18 residues. In DNA, the CDR3 is TGTGCCAGCAGGGGCGCGGACAGGGGGGGAAGAGTCAATCAGCCCCAGCATTTT. Residues: CASRGADRGGRVNQPQHF.

This clonotype showed up just a few times. This chain connects TRBV20-1 to TRBJ2-7, with D possibly being TRBD1 or TRBD2 (6 bases each). CDR3 length: 18 amino acids. CDR1 and CDR2 from the germline V gene are DFQATT and SNEGSKA (reference sequence). The V end was cut by 4 bases, the J end by 2 bases, with 27 bases between. The CDR3 sequence: CSATPVGGRGIRTYEQYF. In DNA, the CDR3 is TGCAGTGCTACGCCGGTTGGGGGGCGGGGCATACGGACCTACGAGCAGTACTTC.

The table lists this clonotype with a few counts. The chain is built from TRBV7-9 and TRBJ2-7, with D hard to call. This CDR3 is 14 amino acids long. Germline assignment: CDR1 SEHNR and CDR2 FQNEAQ (reference sequence). The V and J ends lost 1 base and 3 bases respectively, with 10 bases between them. CDR3 protein: CASSLVGPIYEQYF. CDR3 bases: TGTGCCAGCAGCTTAGTTGGCCCGATCTACGAGCAGTACTTC.

This clonotype was seen a handful of times. The V gene is TRBV12-3 or TRBV12-4, the J gene TRBJ2-3; D is unresolved. The ends were cut back, 5 bases at V and 6 bases at J, with 9 bases in the middle. This CDR3 has 12 amino acids. The CDR3 DNA reads as TGTGCCAGCAGTATCCGGTGGGATACGCAGTATTTT. It translates to CASSIRWDTQYF.

The chain employs TRBV4-3 and TRBJ2-3; D uncertain. The V gene's germline CDR1 is LGHNA and CDR2 YSLEER. The V end was cut by 0 bases, the J end by 2 bases, with 12 bases between. This CDR3 contains 16 residues. CDR3 in amino acids: CASSQEGPFVTDTQYF. In nucleotides, the CDR3 is TGCGCCAGCAGCCAAGAAGGCCCCTTCGTCACAGATACGCAGTATTTT.

This rearrangement joins TRBV20-1 to TRBJ2-5, with D perhaps being TRBD1 or TRBD2 (5 bases each). V lost 0 bases to trimming and J lost 2 bases, with 13 bases between them. From germline, CDR1 is DFQATT and CDR2 SNEGSKA (reference sequence). This CDR3 is built from 15 residues. The DNA for the CDR3 is TGCAGTGCTAGAGATATCGGGACGGTACAAGAGACCCAGTACTTC. Residues: CSARDIGTVQETQYF.

The chain has TRBV2 and TRBJ2-5, with D perhaps being TRBD1 or TRBD2 (5 bases each). V lost 8 bases to trimming and J lost 5 bases, with 18 bases between them. This CDR3 contains 14 residues. Germline loops: CDR1 SNHLY, CDR2 FYNNEI. CDR3 DNA sequence: TGTGCCAGCGGCACCGGGACCAAAGGGGAGACCCAGTACTTC. Amino acids: CASGTGTKGETQYF.

V usage is TRBV29-1 and J usage is TRBJ2-7; D perhaps matches TRBD1 (7 bases). V was clipped by 7 bases and J by 0 bases, with 13 bases between them. This CDR3 has 13 amino acids. CDR1 is SQVTM and CDR2 is ANQGSEA in the germline V gene. CDR3 region: CSAGGTVSYEQYF. CDR3 DNA: TGCAGCGCCGGCGGGACAGTCTCCTACGAGCAGTACTTC.

The chain combines TRBV5-1 with TRBJ2-3, with a weak D call TRBD2 (5 bases). CDR1 SGHRS and CDR2 YFSETQ come from the germline V gene. V was pared by 7 bases and J by 2 bases, with 11 bases between. The CDR3 runs 13 residues. The CDR3: CASGRELTDTQYF. CDR3 bases: TGCGCCAGCGGCCGGGAACTCACAGATACGCAGTATTTT.

This clonotype occurred a few times. The CDR3 nucleotides read TGTGCCAGCTCACCACAGACTAGCGGGGAGACCCAGTACTTC. Residues: CASSPQTSGETQYF. The chain couples TRBV18 to TRBJ2-5; 10 bases are shared with TRBD2. Germline CDR1 and CDR2: KGHSH and LQKENI. The trim removed 1 base at V and 5 bases at J, leaving 1 base unmatched. This CDR3 is 14 amino acids long.

This clonotype was detected a few times. V usage is TRBV29-1 and J usage is TRBJ1-5; D gene uncertain. V lost 4 bases to trimming and J lost 0 bases, with 4 bases between them. This CDR3 is 12 amino acids long. CDR1 SQVTM and CDR2 ANQGSEA come from the germline V gene. The CDR3 loop is CSVGDSNQPQHF. As DNA, the CDR3 is TGCAGCGTTGGGGATAGCAATCAGCCCCAGCATTTT.

The chain couples TRBV5-6 to TRBJ2-3; TRBD1 aligns across 9 bases. V trimming: 4 bases; J trimming: 5 bases; junction bases outside the gene matches: 11. The CDR3 totals 16 residues. Looked up from germline, CDR1 is SGHDT and CDR2 is YYEEEE. The CDR3 sequence: CASSLDRGWMGDTQYF. CDR3 sequence (DNA): TGTGCCAGCAGCCTCGACAGGGGGTGGATGGGAGATACGCAGTATTTT.

This clonotype appeared a few times. V gene TRBV12-3 or TRBV12-4 combines with J gene TRBJ1-6; no definite D call. CDR3 length: 13 residues. Trimming took off 2 bases at V and 7 bases at J, with 6 bases between the two ends. CDR3 residues: CASSLSQNSPLHF. The CDR3 bases are TGTGCCAGCAGTTTAAGTCAGAATTCACCCCTCCACTTT.

V is TRBV20-1 and J is TRBJ1-2; D may be TRBD1 (5 bases). The CDR3 loop spans 15 amino acids. V was cut by 4 bases and J by 4 bases, with 19 bases left in between. CDR1 and CDR2 from the germline V gene are DFQATT and SNEGSKA (reference sequence). The CDR3 loop reads CSATGGNSQSYGYTF. Here the CDR3 DNA reads TGCAGTGCTACGGGGGGAAACTCGCAATCCTATGGCTACACCTTC.

The chain combines TRBV5-1 with TRBJ2-7; 9 bases agree with TRBD1. This CDR3 is 16 amino acids long. Germline CDR1 and CDR2: SGHRS and YFSETQ. V shed 7 bases, J shed 3 bases, and the junction held 14 bases outside the gene matches. The CDR3 here is CASRSPSQGANYEQYF. The CDR3 DNA reads as TGCGCCAGCCGCTCACCATCACAGGGGGCAAACTACGAGCAGTACTTC.

This clonotype was detected a few times. The chain carries TRBV7-6 and TRBJ2-3; 8 bases align to TRBD2. The junction had 9 bases not matched to a gene; V was cut back by 5 bases and J by 2 bases. This CDR3 has 16 residues. Germline lookup yields CDR1 SGHVS and CDR2 FNYEAQ. Written as DNA, the CDR3 is TGTGCCAGCAGCCCGACGGGACTAGGGAACACAGATACGCAGTATTTT. This translates into CASSPTGLGNTDTQYF. Together with reference TRBV7-6 and TRBJ2-3, the CDR3 gives the full variable domain: GAGVSQSPRYKVTKRGQDVALRCDPISGHVSLYWYRQALGQGPEFLTYFNYEAQQDKSGLPNDRFSAERPEGSISTLTIQRTEQRDSAMYRCASSPTGLGNTDTQYFGPGTRLTVL.

The chain combines TRBV28 with TRBJ2-7; D unresolved. In germline, CDR1 is MDHEN, CDR2 SYDVKM. V lost 3 bases to trimming and J lost 6 bases, with 15 bases between them. The CDR3 contains 14 residues. Written as DNA, the CDR3 is TGTGCCAGCAGTTTTAACGATCCAGGAACCGAGCAGTACTTC. Encoded protein: CASSFNDPGTEQYF. The full variable domain, its missing parts supplied by reference TRBV28 and TRBJ2-7, is DVKVTQSSRYLVKRTGEKVFLECVQDMDHENMFWYRQDPGLGLRLIYFSYDVKMKEKGDIPEGYSVSREKKERFSLILESASTNQTSMYLCASSFNDPGTEQYFGPGTRLTVT.

The chain uses TRBV6-2 or TRBV6-3 and TRBJ1-5, with D uncertain. V lost 6 bases, J lost 4 bases, and 13 bases lay in between. The CDR3 runs 14 residues. From germline, CDR1 is MNHEY and CDR2 SVGEGT. CDR3: CASRGREGNQPQHF. CDR3 nucleotides: TGTGCCAGCAGAGGCCGGGAAGGTAATCAGCCCCAGCATTTT.

This clonotype was seen a few times. The V call is TRBV19, the J call TRBJ2-1; no clear D. The V gene lost 5 bases and the J gene lost 9 bases, with 14 bases spanning the gap. The CDR3 totals 13 residues. Germline V gene data show CDR1 as LNHDA and CDR2 as SQIVND (reference sequence). CDR3 DNA sequence: TGTGCCAGTAGTCTTCTCCATGCTGGTGAGCAGTTCTTC. As protein: CASSLLHAGEQFF.

V gene TRBV5-1 combines with J gene TRBJ2-7; D ambiguous. From germline, CDR1 is SGHRS and CDR2 YFSETQ. This CDR3 has 14 residues. Trimming took off 0 bases at V and 5 bases at J, with 12 bases between the two ends. In DNA form, the CDR3 reads TGCGCCAGCAGCTTGGCTCCGGCAGTCCACGAGCAGTACTTC. Translated: CASSLAPAVHEQYF.

This clonotype was observed a handful of times. A junction boundary mismatches the germline segment, possibly from a read error. The V call is TRBV7-8, the J call TRBJ2-1; D gene uncertain. The CDR3 has 11 residues. CDR1 and CDR2 (germline): SGHVS, FQNEAQ. The CDR3 nucleotides read TGTGCCAGCAGCTTAGGTCTAACCCTTGACTTC. Translating it yields CASSLGLTLDF.

This clonotype was observed a handful of times. V is TRBV6-2 or TRBV6-3 and J is TRBJ2-5; 11 bases agree with TRBD2. Per the germline V gene, CDR1 is MNHEY and CDR2 is SVGEGT. Unmatched junction bases numbered 13, after V lost 5 bases and J lost 8 bases. This CDR3 region has 16 residues. CDR3 loop: CASSRTSGGLLDTQYF. The CDR3 bases are TGTGCCAGCAGTCGCACTAGCGGGGGTCTCCTTGACACCCAGTACTTC.

This clonotype was counted a few times. The chain recombines TRBV4-2 with TRBJ1-1, with TRBD1 as a possible D gene (6 bases). The CDR3 totals 16 residues. The germline V and J ends were trimmed by 2 bases and 3 bases, with 16 bases remaining between them. CDR1 and CDR2 (germline): LGHNA, YNFKEQ. Here the CDR3 DNA reads TGTGCCAGCAGCCAACTGACAGGAAAAGAGTACACTGAAGCTTTCTTT. This gives the protein CASSQLTGKEYTEAFF.

This clonotype was observed a few times. This rearrangement joins TRBV10-3 to TRBJ1-5; D gene unclear. The CDR3 loop spans 14 amino acids. CDR1 and CDR2 from the germline V gene are ENHRY and SYGVKD. Trimming stripped 5 bases from V and 4 bases from J, with 12 bases between. CDR3 in DNA: TGTGCCATCAGTACTACAGTGGGGAATCAGCCCCAGCATTTT. Its translation: CAISTTVGNQPQHF.

The V call is TRBV11-3, the J call TRBJ2-1, with TRBD2 identical over 10 bases. Per germline, CDR1 SGHNT and CDR2 YENEEA. After removal of 4 bases from V and 8 bases from J, the junction contained 11 bases not matched to a gene. This CDR3 is built from 16 residues. Written as DNA, the CDR3 is TGTGCCAGCAGCTCGAGGACTAGCGGTTTGTGGGATGAGCAGTTCTTC. It is translated as CASSSRTSGLWDEQFF.

The CDR3 nucleotides are TGTGCCACCAGCCTAACAGGGGCGAATGAAGCTTTCTTT. Protein sequence: CATSLTGANEAFF. The V and J genes are TRBV24-1 and TRBJ1-1; 7 nucleotides match TRBD1. Unmatched junction bases numbered 8, after V lost 7 bases and J lost 7 bases. This CDR3 has 13 residues. The germline V gene has CDR1 KGHDR and CDR2 SFDVKD.

The chain carries TRBV29-1 and TRBJ1-2, with D maybe TRBD1 (6 bases). Between the trimmed V and J ends, which lost 6 bases and 5 bases, there was a span of 19 bases. Per germline, CDR1 SQVTM and CDR2 ANQGSEA. The CDR3 extends over 14 amino acids. CDR3 bases: TGCAGCGTCCACCTCGGAACAGGGAGGTATGGCTACACCTTC. This gives the protein CSVHLGTGRYGYTF.